This TCR beta chain was recorded in a study of cytomegalovirus exposure and HLA in healthy donors. Study observations and caveats: Investigators reported fewer than 200 TCR beta chains as tied to cytomegalovirus.

The CDR3 has 15 amino acids. CDR1 and CDR2 (germline): MRHNA, SNTAGT. V dropped 3 bases and J dropped 3; count of bases not matched to a gene: 3. The PCR used 60 Vbeta and 13 Jbeta primers. This table comes from immunoSEQ multiplex PCR, and its TCRdb copy is limited to in-frame clones, with some not included. Of more than 80,000 clones listed, around 60% are singletons. The sample holds one count of this clone. The target antigen is unknown. The source of this sequence is a man aged 55 to 69 in good health and CMV-seronegative. The chain joins TRBV6-4 to TRBJ2-3, with TRBD1 matching 10 bases. The sequenced sample consisted of PBMCs. The CDR3 coding sequence is TGTGCCAGCAGTGAAGGGACAGGGGAAACAGATACGCAGTATTTT. Translated, it gives CASSEGTGETDTQYF.